Ten or more counts support the clone carrying this T cell receptor beta chain. Its antigen is not known. The lymph nodes were axillary draining lymph nodes from breast cancer patients. This CDR3 comprises 16 residues. Trimming cost V 3 bases and J 7 bases; bases outside gene matches: 11. CDR1 is SGHAT and CDR2 is FQNNGV in the germline V gene. Using its own MiXCR run on the multiplex PCR reads, TCRdb lists one record per CDR3 protein. Of about 100,000 distinct CDR3 sequences in the sample, 21% were seen once. The data stem from a study of breast tumors, draining lymph nodes, adjacent tissues. Overall study findings and caveats: Compared with basal-like, luminal-like tumors shared significantly more repertoire with nontumor tissue. The data were judged consistent with most tumor T cells coming from lymph node and expanding in tumor. Tumor repertoires ranked between lymph nodes and nontumor tissue in diversity, with V and J gene preferences.

Sequencing input: axillary lymph node tissue. This chain joins TRBV11-2 and TRBJ2-1, with 8 bases matching TRBD2. The source of this sequence is a female donor with breast cancer. Some clones in this sample may be carry-over from other donors' samples. CDR3 DNA: TGTGCCAGCAGCTTTTCGCTTAGCGGGGTGGGGAATGAGCAGTTCTTC. Translating it yields CASSFSLSGVGNEQFF.